Presented here are 18 T cell receptor beta chains from one specimen sequenced in a study of blood T cell repertoires in COVID-19. Assay: immunoSEQ multiplex PCR; the TCRdb copy retains only in-frame clones and omits some. In the table there are hundreds of thousands of clones, about 89% of which are singletons. Sequenced input: peripheral blood. Receptor source: a man in his forties or fifties with acute or convalescent COVID-19.

The chain combines TRBV2 with TRBJ1-4, with D tentatively TRBD1 (5 bases). Germline assignment: CDR1 SNHLY and CDR2 FYNNEI. Between the trimmed V and J ends, which lost 5 bases and 0 bases, there was a span of 13 bases. This CDR3 is 16 amino acids long. CDR3 sequence: CASSTAGPATNEKLFF. DNA of the CDR3: TGTGCCAGCAGTACCGCGGGGCCCGCAACTAATGAAAAACTGTTTTTT.

This clone was observed once. The chain combines TRBV25-1 with TRBJ2-1, with TRBD2 identical over 10 bases. CDR1 is MGHDK and CDR2 is SYGVNS in the germline V gene. V lost 5 bases, J lost 4 bases, and 11 bases stayed unmatched. The CDR3 length is 17 residues. The CDR3 sequence is CASSRASGRGGYNEQFF. The CDR3 nucleotides read TGTGCCAGCAGTCGGGCTAGCGGGAGAGGAGGATACAATGAGCAGTTCTTC.

The chain recombines TRBV6-5 with TRBJ2-7, with D tentatively TRBD1 (6 bases). The germline V gene encodes CDR1 MNHEY and CDR2 SVGAGI. Trimming removed 1 base from V and 7 bases from J, with 14 bases in between. The CDR3 contains 14 residues. The CDR3 bases are TGTGCCAGCAGTTACTTCGGACAGTTTGGGGAGCAGTACTTC. Translating gives CASSYFGQFGEQYF.

V and J are TRBV10-3 and TRBJ1-6; maybe TRBD1 (5 bases). CDR1 is ENHRY, CDR2 SYGVKD, per germline. There are 16 residues in the CDR3. V gave up 3 bases and J gave up 3 bases, with 12 bases separating them. The CDR3 nucleotides read TGTGCCATCAGTGATTACAGGTCCAGCTATAATTCACCCCTCCACTTT. Translating gives CAISDYRSSYNSPLHF.

This rearrangement joins TRBV12-3 or TRBV12-4 to TRBJ2-5, with TRBD1 as a possible D gene (6 bases). The CDR3 loop spans 13 amino acids. Trimming left V 5 bases short and J 6 bases short, with 13 bases between. Here the CDR3 reads CASSQGFSQTQYF. Written as DNA, the CDR3 is TGTGCCAGCAGTCAGGGGTTCTCTCAGACCCAGTACTTC.

The chain recombines TRBV27 with TRBJ2-2, with 11 bases identical to TRBD1. CDR1 is MNHEY and CDR2 is SMNVEV in the germline V gene (reference sequence). The V segment lost 4 bases and the J segment 0 bases; nucleotides outside the gene matches: 1. The CDR3 covers 16 residues. Written as DNA, the CDR3 is TGTGCCAGCAGTTGGACAGGGGGCGCGAACACCGGGGAGCTGTTTTTT. This encodes CASSWTGGANTGELFF.

This chain links TRBV4-2 with TRBJ2-4; no clear D gene. CDR3 length equals 16 residues. CDR1 LGHNA and CDR2 YNFKEQ come from the germline V gene. Trimming took off 0 bases at V and 2 bases at J, with 11 bases between the two ends. In DNA, the CDR3 is TGTGCCAGCAGCCAAGAGGAGACCCGTTCCAAAAACATTCAGTACTTC. Amino acids: CASSQEETRSKNIQYF.

The genes are TRBV15 and TRBJ1-4; D gene uncertain. V lost 1 base and J 2 bases, leaving 11 bases between the germline ends. The CDR3 has 16 residues. Germline V gene sequence: CDR1 LNHNV, CDR2 YYDKDF (reference sequence). Here the CDR3 DNA reads TGTGCCACCAGCAGAGCTCGGTCGGGGACTAATGAAAAACTGTTTTTT. This codes for CATSRARSGTNEKLFF.

The chain has TRBV5-6 and TRBJ2-7; 10 bases agree with TRBD1. The CDR3 is made up of 15 amino acids. Trimming cost V 2 bases and J 4 bases; bases outside gene matches: 6. The germline CDR1 and CDR2 sequences are SGHDT and YYEEEE. CDR3 in DNA: TGTGCCAGCAGCTTACCGGGACAGGGGAGATACGAGCAGTACTTC. Translation: CASSLPGQGRYEQYF. The full variable domain, rest sourced from reference TRBV5-6 and TRBJ2-7, is DAGVTQSPTHLIKTRGQQVTLRCSPKSGHDTVSWYQQALGQGPQFIFQYYEEEERQRGNFPDRFSGHQFPNYSSELNVNALLLGDSALYLCASSLPGQGRYEQYFGPGTRLTVT.

This sequence joins TRBV30 and TRBJ1-4, with D maybe TRBD1 (6 bases). The CDR3 is 15 amino acids. V lost 2 bases to trimming and J lost 4 bases, with 14 bases between them. The germline CDR1 and CDR2 sequences are GTSNPN and SVGIG (reference sequence). DNA for the CDR3: TGTGCCTGGAGTCTATTGTCGGGACATAATGAAAAACTGTTTTTT. Encoded protein: CAWSLLSGHNEKLFF.

V and J are TRBV6-5 and TRBJ2-7; TRBD2 is a possible D gene (5 bases). This CDR3 spans 14 amino acids. Germline V CDR1 and CDR2: MNHEY, SVGAGI. The germline V and J ends were trimmed by 6 bases and 4 bases, with 16 bases remaining between them. CDR3 loop: CASSRLGRGYEQYF. The DNA for the CDR3 is TGTGCCAGCAGCCGGCTTGGGCGCGGGTACGAGCAGTACTTC.

V usage is TRBV27 and J usage is TRBJ1-3, with TRBD1 matching 8 bases. J gave up 0 bases and V 10 bases, and 8 bases lay outside the gene matches. The germline CDR1 and CDR2 sequences are MNHEY and SMNVEV (reference sequence). The CDR3 is 15 residues long. The CDR3 coding sequence is TGTGCCACCAGGGGGCAGGGACTCTCTGGAAACACCATATATTTT. Amino acid sequence: CATRGQGLSGNTIYF.

CDR3 residues: CASGLSTGTRGVYYNEQFF. The CDR3 DNA reads as TGTGCTAGTGGTTTGTCCACGGGTACCCGGGGAGTTTACTACAATGAGCAGTTCTTC. The chain combines TRBV12-5 with TRBJ2-1, with TRBD2 as a possible D gene (5 bases). Germline V gives CDR1 LGHNT, CDR2 FRNRAP. Trimming removed 2 bases from V and 3 bases from J, with 23 bases in between. The CDR3 runs 19 residues.

The chain links TRBV28 to TRBJ2-1, with D perhaps matching TRBD1 (6 bases). CDR1 is MDHEN and CDR2 is SYDVKM in the germline V gene. V lost 4 bases and J lost 7, with 8 bases in between. The CDR3 is 12 amino acids. CDR3 residues: CASSSTGNEQFF. The CDR3 DNA reads TGTGCCAGCAGTTCAACAGGGAATGAGCAGTTCTTC.

The rearrangement links TRBV11-2 to TRBJ1-1, with TRBD1 identical over 7 bases. V shed 1 base and J 1 base; nucleotides not matched to a gene: 6. In germline, CDR1 is SGHAT, CDR2 FQNNGV. The CDR3 sequence is 16 residues long. CDR3 amino acids: CASSLVHRGGNTEAFF. The CDR3 DNA reads as TGTGCCAGCAGCTTAGTCCACAGGGGAGGGAACACTGAAGCTTTCTTT.

This clone was seen repeatedly, ten times or more. The chain combines TRBV6-4 with TRBJ2-3; maybe TRBD2 (5 bases). Germline values: CDR1 MRHNA, CDR2 SNTAGT. The CDR3 has 15 amino acids. The V end was cut by 2 bases, the J end by 0 bases, with 9 bases between. The CDR3 region is CASSDGSASTDTQYF. For the CDR3, the DNA is TGTGCCAGCAGTGACGGTAGCGCTAGCACAGATACGCAGTATTTT.

The gene calls are TRBV27 and TRBJ2-7, with TRBD1 matching over 9 bases. V lost 5 bases and J lost 2; bases outside the gene matches: 7. The CDR3 loop spans 15 amino acids. Looked up from germline, CDR1 is MNHEY and CDR2 is SMNVEV (reference sequence). The CDR3 nucleotides are TGTGCCAGCAGTCCCGCACACAGGGGGCCCTACGAGCAGTACTTC. The encoded protein is CASSPAHRGPYEQYF.

V is TRBV27 and J is TRBJ1-6; 7 bases are shared with TRBD1. V shed 0 bases, J shed 10 bases, and the junction held 15 bases outside the gene matches. There are 18 residues in the CDR3. Per the germline V gene, CDR1 is MNHEY and CDR2 is SMNVEV (reference sequence). CDR3 residues: CASSLSSPGTVFYSPLHF. The DNA of the CDR3 is TGTGCCAGCAGTTTATCGAGCCCCGGGACAGTTTTTTACTCACCCCTCCACTTT.